Shown below are 29 T cell receptor beta chains from a single sample sequenced in a study of cytomegalovirus exposure and HLA in healthy donors. Produced via immunoSEQ multiplex PCR; TCRdb's table is partial and in-frame only. Found here are about 280,000 clones, around nine tenths of them singletons; the top ten hold about 0.86%. What was sequenced was PBMCs. All receptors come from a woman aged 18-29 years in good health and CMV-seronegative.

The chain links TRBV13 to TRBJ2-2; D is ambiguous. The V end was cut by 5 bases, the J end by 8 bases, with 12 bases between. From germline, CDR1 is PRHDT and CDR2 FYEKMQ (reference sequence). This CDR3 spans 13 amino acids. The CDR3 protein is CASSPGSKGELFF. The DNA of the CDR3 is TGTGCCAGCAGCCCCGGGTCCAAAGGGGAGCTGTTTTTT.

This chain's CDR3 is CASSEGPGISGNTIYF. DNA for the CDR3: TGTGCCAGCAGTGAAGGCCCGGGGATCTCTGGAAACACCATATATTTT. V and J are TRBV6-1 and TRBJ1-3; D remains ambiguous. Deletions cut 1 base from V and 0 bases from J, with 10 bases between. The germline gives CDR1 MNHNS, CDR2 SASEGT. CDR3 size: 16 residues.

The rearrangement joins TRBV25-1 to TRBJ1-5; 7 bases agree with TRBD1. The J segment lost 1 base and the V segment lost 3 bases, leaving 9 bases of the junction unmatched. The CDR3 is made up of 17 amino acids. The V gene's germline CDR1 is MGHDK and CDR2 SYGVNS. The CDR3 DNA reads TGTGCCAGCAGTGATCCCCTAGGGGGCATGAGCAATCAGCCCCAGCATTTT. This gives the protein CASSDPLGGMSNQPQHF.

This clone was seen only once. This sequence joins TRBV7-8 and TRBJ2-5; D is unresolved. Per the germline V gene, CDR1 is SGHVS and CDR2 is FQNEAQ. Trimming left V 5 bases short and J 5 bases short, with 9 bases between. The CDR3 spans 12 residues. The CDR3 coding sequence is TGTGCCAGCAGCGAGGCCGGGGAGACCCAGTACTTC. Residues: CASSEAGETQYF.

V usage is TRBV27 and J usage is TRBJ2-2, with 7 bases that match TRBD1. Germline V gene lookup returns CDR1 MNHEY and CDR2 SMNVEV (reference sequence). The CDR3 consists of 16 residues. Trimming at V came to 2 bases and at J to 8 bases, leaving 11 bases not matched to a gene. CDR3 sequence reads: CASSLTGQVDVGELFF. As DNA, the CDR3 is TGTGCCAGCAGTTTAACCGGACAGGTCGACGTGGGGGAGCTGTTTTTT.

The V gene is TRBV4-2, the J gene TRBJ2-1; D is perhaps TRBD2 (6 bases). There are 13 residues in the CDR3. CDR1 and CDR2 (germline): LGHNA, YNFKEQ. V was cut by 2 bases and J by 7 bases, with 9 bases left in between. In DNA form, the CDR3 reads TGTGCCAGCAGCCAACTTGGGACTAATGAGCAGTTCTTC. This sequence encodes CASSQLGTNEQFF.

The chain couples TRBV7-8 to TRBJ2-7; 11 bases are shared with TRBD2. Germline loops: CDR1 SGHVS, CDR2 FQNEAQ. Trimming cost V 4 bases and J 2 bases; bases outside gene matches: 4. The CDR3 has 15 amino acids. As DNA, the CDR3 is TGTGCCAGCAGCTCCTTTAGCGGGAGGGCCTACGAGCAGTACTTC. Translation: CASSSFSGRAYEQYF.

The rearrangement links TRBV6-1 to TRBJ2-7, with 12 bases identical to TRBD1. Germline V gives CDR1 MNHNS, CDR2 SASEGT. The CDR3 is 15 residues long. V was clipped by 8 bases and J by 3 bases; unmatched bases: 8. CDR3 loop: CASQPGQGAGYEQYF. Written as DNA, the CDR3 is TGTGCCAGCCAGCCGGGACAGGGGGCTGGCTACGAGCAGTACTTC.

This chain links TRBV28 with TRBJ1-1; D is perhaps TRBD1 (5 bases). There are 14 residues in the CDR3. Germline CDR1 MDHEN, CDR2 SYDVKM. V lost 5 bases to trimming and J lost 0 bases, with 10 bases between them. CDR3 bases: TGTGCCAGCAGTCCGGGGACTATGAACACTGAAGCTTTCTTT. This sequence encodes CASSPGTMNTEAFF.

The chain links TRBV11-2 to TRBJ2-1; the match to TRBD1 covers 11 bases. Germline CDR1 and CDR2: SGHAT and FQNNGV. V shed 5 bases and J 10 bases; nucleotides not matched to a gene: 10. CDR3 length: 15 residues. CDR3 residues: CASSPQGQGALEQFF. CDR3 DNA: TGTGCCAGCAGCCCCCAAGGACAGGGGGCATTAGAGCAGTTCTTC.

The CDR3 DNA reads TGTGCCAGCAGCTTAATCCAGGGTGAGACCCAGTACTTC. Its protein product is CASSLIQGETQYF. This chain links TRBV7-3 with TRBJ2-5; tentative D call: TRBD1 (5 bases). The CDR3 loop spans 13 amino acids. V was shortened by 1 base and J by 5 bases, with 8 bases between the two germline ends. The germline gives CDR1 SGHTA, CDR2 FQGTGA.

The CDR3: CASLGQPYEQYF. The CDR3 DNA is TGTGCCAGCTTGGGGCAGCCCTACGAGCAGTACTTC. J is TRBJ2-7 and V is TRBV28; tentative D call: TRBD1 (5 bases). The CDR3 spans 12 residues. In germline, CDR1 is MDHEN, CDR2 SYDVKM. V dropped 8 bases and J dropped 2 bases, with 10 bases sitting between them.

This clone was detected once. This rearrangement joins TRBV7-2 to TRBJ2-7; 12 bases agree with TRBD2. The CDR3 spans 15 residues. The J segment lost 1 base and the V segment lost 4 bases, leaving 2 bases of the junction unmatched. Germline V gene data show CDR1 as SGHTA and CDR2 as FQGNSA. DNA of the CDR3: TGTGCCAGCAGCTCAGGGACTAGCGGGTCCTACGAGCAGTACTTC. Amino acids: CASSSGTSGSYEQYF.

This clone was recorded a few times. The CDR3 sequence: CASSYAWQGAQHF. The CDR3 DNA reads TGTGCCAGCAGTTACGCCTGGCAGGGTGCCCAGCATTTT. The J gene is TRBJ1-5, the V gene TRBV6-5; D may be TRBD1 (5 bases). There are 13 residues in the CDR3. CDR1 is MNHEY, CDR2 SVGAGI, per germline. The V end lost 2 bases, the J end lost 11 bases, and 13 bases lay between the germline ends.

This clone showed up just once. V and J are TRBV15 and TRBJ2-3; 10 bases are a match to TRBD1. The J segment lost 3 bases and the V segment lost 0 bases, leaving 9 bases of the junction unmatched. Per germline, CDR1 LNHNV and CDR2 YYDKDF (reference sequence). The CDR3 runs 18 residues. The CDR3 DNA is TGTGCCACCAGCAGAGATCGACTCAGGACAGGGGGGACAGATACGCAGTATTTT. This sequence encodes CATSRDRLRTGGTDTQYF. Together with reference TRBV15 and TRBJ2-3, the CDR3 gives the full variable domain: DAMVIQNPRYQVTQFGKPVTLSCSQTLNHNVMYWYQQKSSQAPKLLFHYYDKDFNNEADTPDNFQSRRPNTSFCFLDIRSPGLGDTAMYLCATSRDRLRTGGTDTQYFGPGTRLTVL.

The gene calls are TRBV4-1 and TRBJ1-1; D gene uncertain. Germline lookup yields CDR1 MGHRA and CDR2 YSYEKL. The V end was cut by 1 base, the J end by 13 bases, with 16 bases between. CDR3 length equals 13 residues. The CDR3 DNA is TGCGCCAGCAGCCAAGTCAGCAGACCCGGCGGTTTCTTT. It yields the protein CASSQVSRPGGFF.

The chain has TRBV19 and TRBJ2-7; D possibly corresponds to TRBD1 (6 bases). CDR3 length: 14 residues. Germline CDR1 reads LNHDA; CDR2 reads SQIVND (reference sequence). Trimming pared 3 bases from V and 6 bases from J, leaving 15 bases between. This chain's CDR3 is CASSIFFQGSEQYF. The CDR3 nucleotides are TGTGCCAGTAGTATCTTTTTTCAGGGGAGCGAGCAGTACTTC.

In DNA form, the CDR3 reads TGTGCCAGCAGTGATCGGACAGAAACCTACAATGAGCAGTTCTTC. It yields the protein CASSDRTETYNEQFF. The chain links TRBV6-1 to TRBJ2-1; D possibly corresponds to TRBD1 (6 bases). This CDR3 comprises 15 residues. V dropped 3 bases and J dropped 2 bases, with 11 bases sitting between them. Looked up from germline, CDR1 is MNHNS and CDR2 is SASEGT.

The genes are TRBV6-6 and TRBJ1-1; perhaps TRBD1 as D (5 bases). CDR3 length: 12 amino acids. Germline assignment: CDR1 MNHNY and CDR2 SVGAGI (reference sequence). V was shortened by 2 bases and J by 5 bases, with 6 bases between the two germline ends. The CDR3 bases are TGTGCCAGCAGTTACGGGGCAACTGAAGCTTTCTTT. It yields the protein CASSYGATEAFF.

J is TRBJ1-4 and V is TRBV5-4; 10 nucleotides align to TRBD1. J gave up 4 bases and V 0 bases, and 0 bases lay outside the gene matches. Germline-derived CDR1 and CDR2 are SGHNT and YYREEE (reference sequence). The CDR3 covers 15 residues. CDR3 DNA sequence: TGTGCCAGCAGCTTGGGGACAGGGGGTAATGAAAAACTGTTTTTT. This sequence encodes CASSLGTGGNEKLFF.

The rearrangement uses TRBV6-5 and TRBJ2-2, with D possibly matching TRBD2 (6 bases). Per germline, CDR1 MNHEY and CDR2 SVGAGI. Trimming stripped 2 bases from V and 5 bases from J, with 12 bases between. This CDR3 contains 15 residues. CDR3 residues: CASSYQRRGTGELFF. In DNA form, the CDR3 reads TGTGCCAGCAGTTACCAGCGGAGGGGAACCGGGGAGCTGTTTTTT.

About this clone itself: Its ends do not fully match the called genes, so a read error is possible. The CDR3 protein is CAGSLDRMNTEAFF. CDR3 DNA: TGTGCCGGCAGCTTAGACAGAATGAACACTGAAGCTTTCTTT. V gene TRBV7-9 combines with J gene TRBJ1-1; D might be TRBD1 (5 bases). CDR1 SEHNR and CDR2 FQNEAQ come from the germline V gene (reference sequence). The CDR3 is made up of 14 amino acids. Looking up the rest from reference TRBV7-9 and TRBJ1-1 gives the full variable domain: DTGVSQNPRHKITKRGQNVTFRCDPISEHNRLYWYRQTLGQGPEFLTYFQNEAQLEKSRLLSDRFSAERPKGSFSTLEIQRTEQGDSAMYLCAGSLDRMNTEAFFGQGTRLTVV.

This chain uses TRBV5-4 with TRBJ2-7, with 9 bases aligning to TRBD2. V dropped 0 bases and J dropped 7; count of bases not matched to a gene: 11. The germline V gene encodes CDR1 SGHNT and CDR2 YYREEE (reference sequence). The CDR3 consists of 16 residues. This CDR3 reads CASSLAGIAGVIEQYF. CDR3 nucleotides: TGTGCCAGCAGCTTGGCCGGGATAGCGGGAGTAATTGAGCAGTACTTC.

The chain is built from TRBV10-2 and TRBJ2-7; weak D call: TRBD2 (5 bases). This CDR3 comprises 13 residues. In germline, CDR1 is WSHSY, CDR2 SAAADI. Trimming stripped 6 bases from V and 4 bases from J, with 13 bases between. As DNA, the CDR3 is TGCGCCAGCAGGGCGGGTCATGCTTACGAGCAGTACTTC. This gives the protein CASRAGHAYEQYF.

The rearrangement uses TRBV9 and TRBJ2-3, with D perhaps matching TRBD2 (6 bases). Per germline, CDR1 SGDLS and CDR2 YYNGEE. CDR3 size: 16 residues. The V end lost 0 bases, the J end lost 0 bases, and 11 bases lay between the germline ends. The CDR3 nucleotides read TGTGCCAGCAGCGTAGGCCCAGCGGGTAGCACAGATACGCAGTATTTT. Its translation: CASSVGPAGSTDTQYF.

The rearrangement joins TRBV27 to TRBJ1-1, with D possibly TRBD1 on 5 matching bases. V lost 6 bases, J lost 0 bases, and 14 bases lay in between. In germline, CDR1 is MNHEY, CDR2 SMNVEV (reference sequence). The CDR3 sequence is 15 residues long. CDR3 in DNA: TGTGCCAGCAGCCAACCACCAGGGATGAACACTGAAGCTTTCTTT. It yields the protein CASSQPPGMNTEAFF.

This clone was seen more than once but under ten times. The rearrangement uses TRBV28 and TRBJ2-2, with TRBD2 matching over 8 bases. CDR1 and CDR2 (germline): MDHEN, SYDVKM. The CDR3 runs to 13 residues. V gave up 7 bases and J gave up 7 bases; unmatched junction bases: 5. The CDR3 is CASKHTSGGELFF. CDR3 in DNA: TGTGCCAGCAAGCACACTAGCGGCGGGGAGCTGTTTTTT.

The chain couples TRBV30 to TRBJ2-3, with 10 bases that match TRBD2. The V segment lost 3 bases and the J segment 2 bases; nucleotides outside the gene matches: 2. Germline V gene data show CDR1 as GTSNPN and CDR2 as SVGIG (reference sequence). The CDR3 length is 14 residues. The CDR3 DNA is TGTGCCTGGAGGCTAGCGGGGGCCACAGATACGCAGTATTTT. As protein: CAWRLAGATDTQYF.

The chain links TRBV13 to TRBJ2-2; 13 positions match TRBD2. This CDR3 has 16 amino acids. Germline V CDR1 and CDR2: PRHDT, FYEKMQ (reference sequence). The V gene end was trimmed by 5 bases and the J gene end by 6 bases; junction bases not matched to a gene: 6. The CDR3 nucleotides are TGTGCCAGCAGCCCGGGGACTAGCGGGATCTCCGGGGAGCTGTTTTTT. Translated: CASSPGTSGISGELFF.